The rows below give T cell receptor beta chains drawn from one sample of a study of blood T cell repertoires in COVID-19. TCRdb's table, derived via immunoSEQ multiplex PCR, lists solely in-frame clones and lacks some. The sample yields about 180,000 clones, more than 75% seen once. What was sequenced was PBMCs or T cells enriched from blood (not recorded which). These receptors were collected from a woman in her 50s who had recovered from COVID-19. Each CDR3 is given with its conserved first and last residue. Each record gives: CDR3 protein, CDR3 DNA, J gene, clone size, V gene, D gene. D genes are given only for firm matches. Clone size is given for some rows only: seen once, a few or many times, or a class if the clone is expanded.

CDR3aa: CATSSHRWETGGRYEQYF
CDR3nt: TGTGCCACCAGCAGCCACCGATGGGAAACGGGGGGGAGGTACGAGCAGTACTTC
j_gene: TRBJ2-7
abundance: NA
v_gene: TRBV15
d_gene: TRBD2

CDR3aa: CASSPPGLAANAGELFF
CDR3nt: TGTGCCAGCTCACCACCGGGACTAGCGGCAAACGCCGGGGAGCTGTTTTTT
j_gene: TRBJ2-2
abundance: NA
v_gene: TRBV18
d_gene: TRBD2

CDR3aa: CASSLEGGGNQPQHF
CDR3nt: TGTGCCAGCAGCTTAGAGGGTGGAGGGAATCAGCCCCAGCATTTT
j_gene: TRBJ1-5
abundance: NA
v_gene: TRBV7-2
d_gene: NA

CDR3aa: CACDAGNQPQHF
CDR3nt: TGTGCCTGCGACGCAGGGAATCAGCCCCAGCATTTT
j_gene: TRBJ1-5
abundance: NA
v_gene: TRBV30
d_gene: NA

CDR3aa: CASSPSINSPKTIQYF
CDR3nt: TGTGCCAGCTCACCTTCTATTAATAGCCCGAAGACCATTCAGTACTTC
j_gene: TRBJ2-4
abundance: NA
v_gene: TRBV18
d_gene: NA

CDR3aa: CASSGTSRSYNEQFF
CDR3nt: TGCGCCAGCTCCGGGACTAGCCGGTCCTACAATGAGCAGTTCTTC
j_gene: TRBJ2-1
abundance: NA
v_gene: TRBV4-1
d_gene: TRBD2

CDR3aa: CASRKTGGNTEAFF
CDR3nt: TGTGCCAGCAGAAAGACAGGGGGGAACACTGAAGCTTTCTTT
j_gene: TRBJ1-1
abundance: NA
v_gene: TRBV5-6
d_gene: TRBD1

CDR3aa: CASSKEQQGRAYEQYF
CDR3nt: TGTGCCAGCAGCAAAGAGCAACAGGGCAGAGCCTACGAGCAGTACTTC
j_gene: TRBJ2-7
abundance: once
v_gene: TRBV11-2
d_gene: NA

CDR3aa: CASSSSGGSYSDTQYF
CDR3nt: TGTGCCAGCAGCTCGAGCGGGGGGAGCTACTCAGATACGCAGTATTTT
j_gene: TRBJ2-3
abundance: NA
v_gene: TRBV7-6
d_gene: TRBD2

CDR3aa: CASSLRTSVTGSYEQYF
CDR3nt: TGTGCCAGCAGCCTTCGGACTAGCGTGACGGGATCCTACGAGCAGTACTTC
j_gene: TRBJ2-7
abundance: NA
v_gene: TRBV7-8
d_gene: TRBD2

CDR3aa: CLDTNTGELFF
CDR3nt: TGTCTCGACACGAACACCGGGGAGCTGTTTTTT
j_gene: TRBJ2-2
abundance: NA
v_gene: TRBV21-1
d_gene: NA

CDR3aa: CAWRGTSGIGSYNEQFF
CDR3nt: TGTGCCTGGAGGGGGACTAGCGGGATCGGATCCTACAATGAGCAGTTCTTC
j_gene: TRBJ2-1
abundance: NA
v_gene: TRBV30
d_gene: TRBD2

CDR3aa: CASSLQGASDTQYF
CDR3nt: TGTGCCAGCAGTTTACAGGGGGCATCAGATACGCAGTATTTT
j_gene: TRBJ2-3
abundance: NA
v_gene: TRBV28
d_gene: TRBD1

CDR3aa: CASNPRQGARSGANVLTF
CDR3nt: TGTGCCAGCAACCCCCGACAGGGGGCTCGTTCTGGGGCCAACGTCCTGACTTTC
j_gene: TRBJ2-6
abundance: NA
v_gene: TRBV28
d_gene: TRBD1

CDR3aa: CASSPWTGEAKNIQYF
CDR3nt: TGTGCCAGCAGTCCCTGGACAGGGGAGGCCAAAAACATTCAGTACTTC
j_gene: TRBJ2-4
abundance: NA
v_gene: TRBV27
d_gene: TRBD1

CDR3aa: CAISVKGGETEAFF
CDR3nt: TGTGCCATCAGTGTGAAAGGGGGTGAAACTGAAGCTTTCTTT
j_gene: TRBJ1-1
abundance: NA
v_gene: TRBV10-3
d_gene: NA

CDR3aa: CASSRGTAEPNSPLHF
CDR3nt: TGCGCCAGCAGCCGGGGGACAGCAGAACCTAATTCACCCCTCCACTTT
j_gene: TRBJ1-6
abundance: few
v_gene: TRBV4-1
d_gene: TRBD1

CDR3aa: CSVEGGTRRGDTQYF
CDR3nt: TGCAGCGTTGAAGGGGGGACTCGACGAGGGGATACGCAGTATTTT
j_gene: TRBJ2-3
abundance: NA
v_gene: TRBV29-1
d_gene: NA

CDR3aa: CASSLRDRAYEQYF
CDR3nt: TGCGCCAGCAGCTTGCGGGATAGAGCCTACGAGCAGTACTTC
j_gene: TRBJ2-7
abundance: few
v_gene: TRBV5-1
d_gene: NA

CDR3aa: CASSSGQETNTEAFF
CDR3nt: TGTGCCAGCTCATCGGGACAGGAGACGAACACTGAAGCTTTCTTT
j_gene: TRBJ1-1
abundance: NA
v_gene: TRBV18
d_gene: TRBD1

CDR3aa: CASSHRGFYGYTF
CDR3nt: TGTGCCAGCAGCCACAGGGGCTTCTATGGCTACACCTTC
j_gene: TRBJ1-2
abundance: once
v_gene: TRBV3-1/TRBV3-2
d_gene: NA

CDR3aa: CASSIGRSYEQYF
CDR3nt: TGTGCCAGTAGTATTGGCCGAAGCTACGAGCAGTACTTC
j_gene: TRBJ2-7
abundance: NA
v_gene: TRBV19
d_gene: NA

CDR3aa: CASSTRGDTEAFF
CDR3nt: TGTGCCAGCTCGACCAGGGGGGACACTGAAGCTTTCTTT
j_gene: TRBJ1-1
abundance: NA
v_gene: TRBV18
d_gene: TRBD1

CDR3aa: CASSYGHRPSTDTQYF
CDR3nt: TGTGCCAGCAGTTACGGTCACAGGCCGAGCACAGATACGCAGTATTTT
j_gene: TRBJ2-3
abundance: NA
v_gene: TRBV6-6
d_gene: NA

CDR3aa: CASSHDRYQPQHF
CDR3nt: TGTGCCAGCAGCCACGACAGGTATCAGCCCCAGCATTTT
j_gene: TRBJ1-5
abundance: NA
v_gene: TRBV11-1
d_gene: NA

CDR3aa: CASSGQGISTDTQYF
CDR3nt: TGTGCCAGCAGCGGACAGGGTATTAGCACAGATACGCAGTATTTT
j_gene: TRBJ2-3
abundance: NA
v_gene: TRBV7-2
d_gene: TRBD1